This section outlines one T cell receptor (beta chain) sequence together with its context. What antigen it recognizes has not been identified. No much larger clonotype is one base removed from it; base qualities were not supplied. This specimen belongs to a study of cytotoxic CD8 clonotypes in ibrutinib-treated CLL (dated by TCRdb to the early 2020s). A note on the overall study: The cohort included roughly 15 treatment-naive and roughly ten relapsed/refractory patients; about 18 were IGHV unmutated. Partial responses were observed in around 25 patients and complete responses in 2; after a median follow-up of 68 months, remission was maintained in 14 patients and progression was observed in approximately 12. Samples at response were collected after a median of about 13 months of treatment, with a range of 6 to 36 months. An average of 255,043 productive templates and 94,082 productive rearrangements was obtained per sample. Longitudinal samples were obtainable from about 30% of the 86 participants in the trial. Cryopreserved peripheral blood mononuclear cells were collected before treatment, at response, and at either disease progression or sustained remission. Every remission and progressive disease sample was obtained while ibrutinib was still being received by the patients. Overall results and qualifications from the work: An increase in clonality was observed at ibrutinib response, with clonality remaining stable during sustained remission and falling back toward baseline at progression. Baseline clonality exceeded that of age-matched healthy donors and correlated strongly with circulating CD8+ T-cell counts. Public clonotypes were found to be uncommon and were observed to contract or remain stable during treatment; the increase in clonality was shown to reflect expansion of private clonotypes at ibrutinib response. Sustained-remission and progressing patients did not have matched sampling times, and lymph node repertoires were not examined.

Via the germline V gene, CDR1 is SGHTA and CDR2 FQGNSA. Including the terminal cysteine and phenylalanine, the CDR3 comprises 16 residues. CDR3 DNA is the only sequence kept; it has 48 bases, read in frame from the first base. Trimmed from V: 2 bases; trimmed from J: 7 bases; junction bases lacking a gene match: 8. What this sample's time point label stands for: about a year on ibrutinib. For TCR beta library preparation, roughly 2.2 micrograms of genomic DNA was extracted from cryopreserved PBMCs. Longitudinal blood samples from CLL patients receiving ibrutinib monotherapy were subjected to high-throughput TCR beta sequencing. Patients were enrolled in a phase 2 open-label single-center ibrutinib monotherapy trial. A MiSeq instrument was used for deep resolution sequencing, which targeted depths ranging from 1 in 1 million up to 1 in 200,000 T cells, with coverage averaging 10x for each clonotype. The immunoSEQ hsTCRB Kit was used to generate TCR beta libraries. The paper's data handling went like this. Data were analyzed with ImmunoSEQ Data Assistant and ImmunoSEQ Analyzer, with V, D and J genes assigned per IMGT definitions. Clonality, which ranges from 0 to 1, was calculated by subtracting the normalized Shannon entropy of productive rearrangement frequencies from one. Only overrepresented clonotypes making up at least 0.05% of each patient's repertoire were included in the public clonotype analysis. Repertoires from 10 to 15 age-matched healthy donors in immuneACCESS were used as clonality controls. This immuneACCESS table, as held by TCRdb, lists in-frame sequences with V and J called but not all clones. Of the missing ones, under half trace to an unresolved V gene in checked studies; the others have no known cause. V and J calls and clone size come straight from that table; D and trimming were deduced from the DNA. This sample gives approximately 190,000 clones in total; around 70% of them show up just once. 5.9% of the sample is held by the ten biggest clonotypes.

The sequenced sample was PBMCs, obtained after 12 months of ibrutinib treatment. This sequence originates from a human donor with chronic lymphocytic leukemia. The receptor chain draws on TRBV7-2 and TRBJ1-5, and TRBD1 aligns with 10 junction nucleotides. The sequenced DNA: TGTGCCAGCAGCTTATCCCGGGACAGGGGTGGACAGCCCCAGCATTTT. Translation gives CASSLSRDRGGQPQHF.